This T cell receptor beta chain originates from a study of cytomegalovirus exposure and HLA in healthy donors. Study observations and caveats: Specificity for CMV antigens was confirmed in vitro for a few of the CMV-associated chains. For most TCR sequences rarity was the rule, although some public TCRs occurred in many donors.

The roughly 120-subject validation cohort, separate from the approximately 670-subject first cohort, included the donors. CDR1 SEHNR and CDR2 FQNEAQ come from the germline V gene (reference sequence). Unmatched junction bases numbered 6, after V lost 5 bases and J lost 0 bases. The CDR3 runs to 18 residues. The assay was immunoSEQ multiplex PCR, and TCRdb's table has in-frame clones only and misses some. The sample gives about 180,000 clones, about 85% of which show up once; about 17% is in the top ten. A few counts support this clone. Antigen specificity is unknown. Sequenced sample: PBMCs. The receptor's source is a man aged 18 to 35 in good health and CMV-seropositive. V is TRBV7-9 and J is TRBJ2-2, with 13 bases matching TRBD2. The CDR3 loop is CASSPWTSGSANTGELFF. The CDR3 DNA reads TGTGCCAGCAGCCCATGGACTAGCGGGAGTGCGAACACCGGGGAGCTGTTTTTT.